The 23 T cell receptor beta chains reported below all come from one sample, sequenced in a study of cytomegalovirus exposure and HLA in healthy donors. The PCR made use of 60 Vbeta and 13 Jbeta primers. Some clones are missing from TCRdb's copy, which holds only in-frame ones; the method was immunoSEQ multiplex PCR. This sample's table reports around 140,000 clones. Material for sequencing was PBMCs. The receptor set was obtained from a woman in her thirties or forties in good health and CMV-seronegative.

The V gene is TRBV5-1, the J gene TRBJ1-1, with unresolved D. The CDR3 contains 13 residues. Germline CDR1 and CDR2: SGHRS and YFSETQ. V was pared by 0 bases and J by 0 bases, with 3 bases between. The CDR3 sequence: CASSLALNTEAFF. The CDR3 DNA follows: TGCGCCAGCAGCTTGGCTCTGAACACTGAAGCTTTCTTT.

The V gene is TRBV11-2, the J gene TRBJ1-2; perhaps TRBD1 as D (6 bases). Trimming stripped 5 bases from V and 12 bases from J, with 13 bases between. CDR1 is SGHAT, CDR2 FQNNGV, per germline. The CDR3 runs 11 residues. CDR3 amino acids: CASSPDRSDTF. CDR3 nucleotides: TGTGCCAGCAGCCCAGACAGGTCGGACACCTTC.

The V and J genes are TRBV20-1 and TRBJ2-5; D is ambiguous. The V and J ends lost 5 bases and 3 bases respectively, with 7 bases between them. Germline V gives CDR1 DFQATT, CDR2 SNEGSKA (reference sequence). This CDR3 has 11 amino acids. The CDR3 is CSAEEKETQYF. In DNA form, the CDR3 reads TGCAGTGCTGAGGAAAAAGAGACCCAGTACTTC.

V usage is TRBV6-4 and J usage is TRBJ1-1, with D possibly TRBD1 on 5 matching bases. The ends were cut back, 4 bases at V and 8 bases at J, with 17 bases in the middle. Germline loops: CDR1 MRHNA, CDR2 SNTAGT. This CDR3 is built from 14 residues. CDR3 region: CASSANPGTSEAFF. The CDR3 nucleotides read TGTGCCAGCAGTGCCAACCCCGGGACTTCAGAAGCTTTCTTT.

The chain links TRBV10-3 to TRBJ1-2, with D tentatively TRBD1 (6 bases). With 5 bases removed from V and 2 bases from J, the gap between germline ends came to 18 bases. The CDR3 is 16 residues long. Germline values: CDR1 ENHRY, CDR2 SYGVKD. Here the CDR3 DNA reads TGTGCCATCAGTAATACACAGGGTCCCCAGAACTATGGCTACACCTTC. Its translation is CAISNTQGPQNYGYTF.

The gene calls are TRBV4-3 and TRBJ1-4, with 9 bases matching TRBD1. Germline V lookup: CDR1 LGHNA, CDR2 YSLEER. The V segment lost 1 base and the J segment 8 bases; nucleotides outside the gene matches: 11. CDR3 length: 17 amino acids. The CDR3 nucleotides read TGCGCCAGCAGCCAAGTTCTAGGACAGGGGATTGGGGAAAAACTGTTTTTT. Its translation is CASSQVLGQGIGEKLFF.

With regard to this clone: One junction end does not reproduce the germline sequence, and a read error may be involved. The chain links TRBV18 to TRBJ1-4; 9 bases align to TRBD1. This CDR3 comprises 14 residues. The germline V gene encodes CDR1 KGHSH and CDR2 LQKENI. CDR3 coding DNA: TGTGCCAGCTCTCCACAGGGGGCCAGCGAAAAACTGTTTTTT. It translates to CASSPQGASEKLFF.

The chain links TRBV7-3 to TRBJ1-1, with D unresolved. The germline CDR1 and CDR2 sequences are SGHTA and FQGTGA. Trimming shortened V by 4 bases and J by 3 bases, and 12 bases separated the two germline ends. The CDR3 is made up of 14 amino acids. In DNA, the CDR3 is TGTGCCAGCAGCTCGGACGGGGAAGACACTGAAGCTTTCTTT. Translation: CASSSDGEDTEAFF.

CDR3 sequence reads: CASSLVPGGVDEQYF. CDR3 in DNA: TGTGCCAGCAGCTTAGTGCCAGGGGGAGTCGACGAGCAGTACTTC. The rearrangement joins TRBV7-8 to TRBJ2-7; 7 bases are a match to TRBD1. Unmatched junction bases numbered 8, after V lost 1 base and J lost 5 bases. This CDR3 spans 15 amino acids. Per germline, CDR1 SGHVS and CDR2 FQNEAQ.

The V call is TRBV19, the J call TRBJ2-1; TRBD1 matches 8 bases. V trimming: 0 bases; J trimming: 7 bases; junction bases outside the gene matches: 5. CDR3 length: 15 amino acids. Germline V gene sequence: CDR1 LNHDA, CDR2 SQIVND (reference sequence). The CDR3: CASSIEAGGWNEQFF. CDR3 nucleotide sequence: TGTGCCAGTAGTATAGAGGCAGGGGGCTGGAATGAGCAGTTCTTC.

The genes are TRBV18 and TRBJ1-5; D is possibly TRBD1 (5 bases). Trimming pared 3 bases from V and 0 bases from J, leaving 12 bases between. The CDR3 has 16 residues. CDR1 and CDR2 from the germline V gene are KGHSH and LQKENI. CDR3 protein: CASSPGQGNSNQPQHF. CDR3 DNA: TGTGCCAGCTCACCGGGTCAGGGAAATAGCAATCAGCCCCAGCATTTT.

V usage is TRBV29-1 and J usage is TRBJ1-2; no definite D call. Between the trimmed V and J ends, which lost 4 bases and 2 bases, there was a span of 14 bases. Germline-derived CDR1 and CDR2 are SQVTM and ANQGSEA. The CDR3 is 14 amino acids. The CDR3 is CSVGALGVNYGYTF. In DNA form, the CDR3 reads TGCAGCGTTGGGGCACTGGGCGTCAACTATGGCTACACCTTC.

The chain uses TRBV23-1 and TRBJ1-5; possibly TRBD1 for D (5 bases). TRBV23-1 is labeled an ORF, and its function is uncertain. CDR3 length: 15 residues. V was cut by 5 bases and J by 10 bases, with 21 bases left in between. CDR3 amino acids: CASSLSRTGDRPQHF. The CDR3 region has the DNA TGCGCCAGCAGTTTGTCTCGAACGGGGGATCGACCCCAGCATTTT.

The chain uses TRBV5-4 and TRBJ1-3; TRBD1 matches 7 bases. This CDR3 is 15 amino acids long. Germline lookup yields CDR1 SGHNT and CDR2 YYREEE (reference sequence). The trim removed 1 base at V and 2 bases at J, leaving 3 bases unmatched. CDR3 protein: CASSLYRGTGNTIYF. CDR3 DNA sequence: TGTGCCAGCAGCTTGTACAGGGGCACTGGAAACACCATATATTTT.

This chain links TRBV28 with TRBJ1-1; D possibly corresponds to TRBD1 (6 bases). Germline V gene lookup returns CDR1 MDHEN and CDR2 SYDVKM. The CDR3 totals 14 residues. V lost 5 bases, J lost 1 base, and 11 bases lay in between. The CDR3 DNA follows: TGTGCCAGCAGTGAGGGACACCGGAACACTGAAGCTTTCTTT. Translated, it gives CASSEGHRNTEAFF.

V is TRBV7-2 and J is TRBJ1-5; D might be TRBD1 (5 bases). In germline, CDR1 is SGHTA, CDR2 FQGNSA. The CDR3 is 14 amino acids. The V gene lost 1 base and the J gene lost 8 bases, with 12 bases spanning the gap. The chain's CDR3 is CASSLVGRAKPQHF. CDR3 DNA: TGTGCCAGCAGCTTAGTGGGCAGGGCGAAGCCCCAGCATTTT.

The chain uses TRBV12-5 and TRBJ2-1; a weak D match, TRBD2 (5 bases). V dropped 6 bases and J dropped 7 bases, with 10 bases sitting between them. In germline, CDR1 is LGHNT, CDR2 FRNRAP. The CDR3 extends over 12 amino acids. CDR3 loop: CASGLEGNEQFF. Here the CDR3 DNA reads TGTGCTAGTGGCTTAGAGGGAAATGAGCAGTTCTTC.

V is TRBV4-2 and J is TRBJ2-3; tentative D call: TRBD1 (6 bases). V was cut by 1 base and J by 2 bases, with 16 bases left in between. There are 17 residues in the CDR3. CDR1 is LGHNA and CDR2 is YNFKEQ in the germline V gene. The CDR3 DNA follows: TGTGCCAGCAGCCAAGGGGGGCCAGGAGCCCCCACAGATACGCAGTATTTT. This encodes CASSQGGPGAPTDTQYF.

V usage is TRBV9 and J usage is TRBJ2-7, with D uncertain. CDR1 is SGDLS and CDR2 is YYNGEE in the germline V gene. Trimming stripped 4 bases from V and 1 base from J, with 12 bases between. The CDR3 loop spans 14 amino acids. The CDR3 DNA is TGTGCCAGCAGCCCCGTTGGCGGATCCTACGAGCAGTACTTC. It is translated as CASSPVGGSYEQYF.

The chain combines TRBV5-1 with TRBJ2-5; TRBD2 aligns across 8 bases. Trimming at V came to 4 bases and at J to 5 bases, leaving 7 bases not matched to a gene. This CDR3 region has 14 residues. Germline lookup yields CDR1 SGHRS and CDR2 YFSETQ. This CDR3 is CASSPTGGQETQYF. Here the CDR3 DNA reads TGCGCCAGCAGCCCGACGGGAGGGCAGGAGACCCAGTACTTC.

The rearrangement joins TRBV4-3 to TRBJ2-7, with D unresolved. Germline loops: CDR1 LGHNA, CDR2 YSLEER. The CDR3 is 16 amino acids. The V and J ends lost 1 base and 3 bases respectively, with 16 bases between them. Here the CDR3 reads CASSQARTAPYYEQYF. As DNA, the CDR3 is TGCGCCAGCAGCCAAGCGCGCACAGCCCCTTACTACGAGCAGTACTTC.

The chain carries TRBV28 and TRBJ1-2; 8 bases map to TRBD1. CDR1 MDHEN and CDR2 SYDVKM come from the germline V gene. The length of the CDR3 is 15 residues. The V segment lost 4 bases and the J segment 6 bases; nucleotides outside the gene matches: 10. DNA for the CDR3: TGTGCCAGCAGTTCCCCAGGCAGGGGGCGCGATGGCTACACCTTC. Residues: CASSSPGRGRDGYTF.

The chain uses TRBV18 and TRBJ1-3; D unclear. The CDR3 runs to 16 residues. Germline V lookup: CDR1 KGHSH, CDR2 LQKENI. V was trimmed by 0 bases and J by 4 bases, leaving 13 bases between them. The CDR3 is CASSPPAGLPGNTIYF. The CDR3 DNA reads as TGTGCCAGCTCACCACCGGCAGGCCTCCCAGGAAACACCATATATTTT.